These 9 T cell receptor beta chains came from one sample sequenced in a study of shared clonotypes between healthy human individuals. Only in-frame clones appear in the TCRdb table, and some are missing; sequencing was by immunoSEQ multiplex PCR. The sample contains over a million clones, approximately 80% of which appear only once. Sequencing was done on a sample of memory CD4+ T cells from PBMCs. Subset noted: CD45RA-negative fraction. Every receptor here comes from a man aged 18-30 years in good health. Some clones in this sample may be carry-over from other donors' samples.

In regard to this clone: Other DNA sequences in this specimen translate into the identical CDR3. The rearrangement links TRBV28 to TRBJ2-1; the D is unclear. Germline V lookup: CDR1 MDHEN, CDR2 SYDVKM. This CDR3 contains 12 residues. Trimming took 2 bases from V and 4 from J, leaving 3 bases between them. CDR3 protein: CASSLVYNEQFF. The CDR3, as DNA: TGTGCCAGCAGTTTAGTTTACAATGAGCAGTTCTTC. Drawing the rest from reference TRBV28 and TRBJ2-1, the complete variable domain is DVKVTQSSRYLVKRTGEKVFLECVQDMDHENMFWYRQDPGLGLRLIYFSYDVKMKEKGDIPEGYSVSREKKERFSLILESASTNQTSMYLCASSLVYNEQFFGPGTRLTVL.

This clone came up once. The chain couples TRBV5-1 to TRBJ2-7; D may be TRBD1 (5 bases). This CDR3 is 14 amino acids long. V lost 4 bases, J lost 0 bases, and 11 bases lay in between. In germline, CDR1 is SGHRS, CDR2 YFSETQ. The CDR3 DNA reads as TGCGCCAGCAGCGCCGACAGCTACTCCTACGAGCAGTACTTC. It specifies CASSADSYSYEQYF.

J is TRBJ2-1 and V is TRBV5-4; TRBD2 agrees at 8 bases. Germline V gene data show CDR1 as SGHNT and CDR2 as YYREEE (reference sequence). This CDR3 comprises 15 residues. V gave up 3 bases and J gave up 1 base; unmatched junction bases: 3. The CDR3: CASSSAGGSYNEQFF. The CDR3 bases are TGTGCCAGCAGCTCTGCGGGGGGATCCTACAATGAGCAGTTCTTC.

For this clone: Other DNA sequences within the sample encode an identical CDR3. The rearrangement uses TRBV11-2 and TRBJ2-7, with 10 nucleotides matching TRBD2. The CDR3 covers 15 residues. With 1 base clipped from V and 2 bases from J, the junction kept 2 bases outside the gene matches. The germline V gene has CDR1 SGHAT and CDR2 FQNNGV. The CDR3 DNA sequence: TGTGCCAGCAGCTTAGGACTAGCGGGTCCCTACGAGCAGTACTTC. This codes for CASSLGLAGPYEQYF.

The rearrangement joins TRBV7-9 to TRBJ1-4; 8 bases fit TRBD1. The V segment lost 6 bases and the J segment 5 bases; nucleotides outside the gene matches: 5. Germline V gene sequence: CDR1 SEHNR, CDR2 FQNEAQ (reference sequence). The CDR3 is 14 amino acids. This chain's CDR3 is CASRSDRANEKLFF. In DNA, the CDR3 is TGTGCCAGCAGATCGGACAGGGCCAATGAAAAACTGTTTTTT.

This clone was counted a single time. The V call is TRBV7-2, the J call TRBJ2-1, with 12 bases lining up with TRBD1. Germline CDR1 SGHTA, CDR2 FQGNSA. The ends lost 5 bases at V and 9 bases at J; junction bases unmatched: 17. CDR3 length: 18 residues. CDR3 loop: CASSPRRGDRGQWGEQFF. CDR3 nucleotide sequence: TGTGCCAGCAGCCCTAGGCGTGGGGACAGGGGGCAGTGGGGTGAGCAGTTCTTC.

The CDR3 sequence: CSARGQEVTEAFF. The CDR3 DNA reads as TGCAGCGCTCGCGGACAGGAGGTTACTGAAGCTTTCTTT. V and J are TRBV29-1 and TRBJ1-1; 7 bases are shared with TRBD1. This CDR3 has 13 residues. The V and J ends lost 7 bases and 5 bases, in that order; junction bases with no gene match: 10. From germline, CDR1 is SQVTM and CDR2 ANQGSEA.

The chain uses TRBV4-3 and TRBJ2-3, with unresolved D. CDR1 LGHNA and CDR2 YSLEER come from the germline V gene. V shed 4 bases and J shed 1 base, with 12 bases lying between them. This CDR3 has 15 residues. CDR3 nucleotides: TGCGCCAGCAGCCTCCTCTCCCAGGGCACAGATACGCAGTATTTT. It specifies CASSLLSQGTDTQYF.

This chain links TRBV4-1 with TRBJ2-1; D remains ambiguous. CDR1 and CDR2 (germline): MGHRA, YSYEKL. Trimming shortened V by 0 bases and J by 4 bases, and 13 bases separated the two germline ends. This CDR3 is built from 16 residues. The CDR3 DNA follows: TGCGCCAGCAGCCAAGATAAAAGCGTACAATACAATGAGCAGTTCTTC. It encodes CASSQDKSVQYNEQFF.